This T cell receptor (beta chain) appears in the sequencing data of a study of T-cell reconstitution after alpha-beta-depleted transplantation in children (dated by TCRdb to about 2016). In terms of the full investigation: Using TCR repertoire profiling, the study quantitatively followed how T-cell immune reconstitution unfolded in children after TCRalphabeta/CD19-depleted allogeneic hematopoietic cell transplantation.

General study outcomes and caveats: Apparently early alphabetaT-cell count recovery about two months after transplant reportedly relied on only several hundred rapidly expanded clones derived from non-depleted graft cells. In some patients, high TCRbeta diversity at day 60 was attributed to recipient T cells and intrathymic progenitors that had survived conditioning. Over subsequent months, a decline in hyperexpanded clone frequencies was noted, and after one year, T-cell counts and TCRbeta diversity were mostly ascribed to newly produced T cells.

In the germline V gene, CDR1 corresponds to SQVTM and CDR2 to ANQGSEA. The trim is 4 bases for V and 0 bases for J, with a gap of 12 bases between the germline ends. Inclusive of the bounding cysteine and phenylalanine, the CDR3 is 15 residues long. Just the 45-base CDR3 DNA is kept, in frame starting at base 1. The sample's treatment or condition label is to be understood as: allogeneic hematopoietic cell transplantation with graft depleted of TCRalphabeta T cells and CD19 B cells. TCRalphabeta/CD19-depleted allogeneic hematopoietic cell grafts were given to the transplant recipients, all of whom were children. This clonotype was observed many times. Its target antigen remains unknown. Base qualities are not recorded, but no much larger clone differs from it by a single base. Libraries were constructed by PCR. For sequencing, an Illumina HiSeq 2500 was employed. Molecular barcoding was employed in the preparation of TCR libraries, with unique molecular identifiers being used to normalize TCRbeta repertoire quantification. TCRdb cleaned the public reads at Q25 with fastp, built clones with MiXCR and kept in-frame beta chains. Merged by CDR3 protein, the rows form single entries marked with the most common genes and DNA. Within this sample are 540,000 or so distinct CDR3 sequences, with 23% of them counted one time only. The ten largest make up over 12% of the sample.

This sequence uses TRBV29-1 and TRBJ2-2, with the D gene not clear enough to name. The clonotype was recovered from a boy under two years old who had a stem cell transplant for acute myeloid leukemia, so the T cells may come from the graft donor. The sample was PBMCs, mostly from graft donor cells, taken 360 days after TCRalphabeta/CD19-depleted stem cell transplant. The CDR3 region has the sequence CSVGDWASNTGELFF. The DNA sequence is TGCAGCGTTGGGGATTGGGCCTCGAACACCGGGGAGCTGTTTTTT.